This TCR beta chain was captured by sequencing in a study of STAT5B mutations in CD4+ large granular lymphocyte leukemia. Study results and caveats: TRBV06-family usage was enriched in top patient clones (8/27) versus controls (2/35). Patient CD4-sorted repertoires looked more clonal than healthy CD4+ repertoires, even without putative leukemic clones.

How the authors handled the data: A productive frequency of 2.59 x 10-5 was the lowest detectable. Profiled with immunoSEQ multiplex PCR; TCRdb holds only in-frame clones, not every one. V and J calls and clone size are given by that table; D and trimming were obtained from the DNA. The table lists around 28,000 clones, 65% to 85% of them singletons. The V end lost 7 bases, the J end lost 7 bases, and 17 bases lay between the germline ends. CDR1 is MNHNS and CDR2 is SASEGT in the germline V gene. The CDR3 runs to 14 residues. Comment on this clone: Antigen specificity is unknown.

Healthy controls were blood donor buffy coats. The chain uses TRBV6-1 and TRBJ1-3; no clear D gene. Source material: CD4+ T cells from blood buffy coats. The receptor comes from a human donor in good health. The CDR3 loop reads CASTPPDGRNTIYF. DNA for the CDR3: TGTGCCAGCACCCCACCCGACGGGAGGAACACCATATATTTT.